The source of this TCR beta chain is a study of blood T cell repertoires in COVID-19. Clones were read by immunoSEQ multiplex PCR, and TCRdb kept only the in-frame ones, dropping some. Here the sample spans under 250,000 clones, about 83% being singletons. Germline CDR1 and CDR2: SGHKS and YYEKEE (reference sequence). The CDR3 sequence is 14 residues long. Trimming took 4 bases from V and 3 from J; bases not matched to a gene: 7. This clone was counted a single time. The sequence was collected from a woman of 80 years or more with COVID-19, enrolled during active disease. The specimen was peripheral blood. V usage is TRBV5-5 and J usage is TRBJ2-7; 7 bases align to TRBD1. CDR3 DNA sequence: TGTGCCAGCAGCCGACAGGGTGCGGGCTACGAGCAGTACGTC. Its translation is CASSRQGAGYEQYV.